These 5 T cell receptor beta chains were sequenced from one sample in a study of blood T cell repertoires in COVID-19. Sequencing was performed with immunoSEQ multiplex PCR; in TCRdb, only in-frame clones are kept and a portion is missing. The table includes a few hundred thousand clones, roughly 88% detected once. The specimen sequenced was PBMCs or T cells enriched from blood (not recorded which). The receptors were gathered from a woman in her forties with acute COVID-19.

The chain couples TRBV10-3 to TRBJ1-5; D may be TRBD1 (6 bases). The V end lost 6 bases, the J end lost 6 bases, and 12 bases lay between the germline ends. The CDR3 totals 13 residues. Germline-derived CDR1 and CDR2 are ENHRY and SYGVKD. The CDR3 nucleotides are TGTGCCATCAGGGGGGCGCCAGGTCAGCCCCAGCATTTT. It yields the protein CAIRGAPGQPQHF.

This CDR3 is CASSLLGGGETQYF. CDR3 DNA sequence: TGCGCCAGCAGTTTGCTAGGGGGTGGGGAGACCCAGTACTTC. The chain combines TRBV5-1 with TRBJ2-5, with D perhaps TRBD1 (6 bases). V was cut by 5 bases and J by 5 bases, with 16 bases left in between. Germline V gives CDR1 SGHRS, CDR2 YFSETQ. This CDR3 spans 14 amino acids.

This sequence joins TRBV7-6 and TRBJ1-6; D is undetermined. Trimming removed 5 bases from V and 9 bases from J, with 23 bases in between. The CDR3 consists of 17 residues. The germline CDR1 and CDR2 sequences are SGHVS and FNYEAQ. In nucleotides, the CDR3 is TGTGCCAGCAGCGATCATCTTAGTAACGGCGTAGCTTCACCCCTCCACTTT. The encoded protein is CASSDHLSNGVASPLHF.

This chain connects TRBV28 to TRBJ1-2; D may be TRBD1 (5 bases). Germline V gives CDR1 MDHEN, CDR2 SYDVKM. The CDR3 consists of 16 residues. Trimming removed 5 bases from V and 3 bases from J, with 19 bases in between. CDR3: CASSEAGQGYDYGYTF. In nucleotides, the CDR3 is TGTGCCAGCAGTGAGGCGGGGCAGGGATACGACTATGGCTACACCTTC.

A single count supports this clone. This chain connects TRBV2 to TRBJ2-3; no definite D call. CDR3 length: 14 amino acids. The germline V gene has CDR1 SNHLY and CDR2 FYNNEI. Trimming stripped 6 bases from V and 0 bases from J, with 10 bases between. The CDR3 loop is CASRRDPSTDTQYF. The CDR3 nucleotides read TGTGCCAGCAGGCGAGATCCTAGCACAGATACGCAGTATTTT.